One and the same sample provided the 27 T cell receptor beta chains below, sequenced in a study of T-cell reconstitution after alpha-beta-depleted transplantation in children. Molecular barcoding with unique molecular identifiers was used for the TCRbeta library. TCRdb re-analysed the PCR reads in MiXCR, keeping a single row per CDR3 protein. The table lists approximately 240,000 distinct CDR3 sequences, about a tenth of them singletons. The material was PBMCs, obtained before TCRalphabeta/CD19-depleted stem cell transplant. The receptors originated from a child in the first two years of life with acute myeloid leukemia, due to receive a stem cell transplant.

The J gene is TRBJ2-7, the V gene TRBV12-3 or TRBV12-4, with D unresolved. V lost 0 bases, J lost 6 bases, and 6 bases lay in between. This CDR3 is 12 amino acids long. CDR3 in amino acids: CASSLAIGEQYF. The CDR3 nucleotides read TGTGCCAGCAGTTTAGCGATCGGCGAGCAGTACTTC.

This clonotype was detected only a few times. This CDR3 is CASSPGGGDGQPQHF. CDR3 sequence (DNA): TGCGCCAGCAGCCCCGGAGGAGGGGACGGGCAGCCCCAGCATTTT. This sequence joins TRBV5-1 and TRBJ1-5, with a possible D match to TRBD1 (5 bases). V was shortened by 4 bases and J by 7 bases, with 18 bases between the two germline ends. The CDR3 has 15 residues. In germline, CDR1 is SGHRS, CDR2 YFSETQ. The complete variable domain, with remaining parts taken from reference TRBV5-1 and TRBJ1-5, reads KAGVTQTPRYLIKTRGQQVTLSCSPISGHRSVSWYQQTPGQGLQFLFEYFSETQRNKGNFPGRFSGRQFSNSRSEMNVSTLELGDSALYLCASSPGGGDGQPQHFGDGTRLSIL.

On this clonotype: A read error may be the cause here, since a much bigger clone is one base away. J is TRBJ1-5 and V is TRBV24-1, with D possibly being TRBD1 (6 bases). V was shortened by 4 bases and J by 6 bases, with 15 bases between the two germline ends. The CDR3 sequence is 15 residues long. The germline V gene encodes CDR1 KGHDR and CDR2 SFDVKD. CDR3 in amino acids: CATSDSLGGVQPQHF. CDR3 bases: TGTGCCACCAGTGACTCCTTGGGGGGCGTTCAGCCCCAGCATTTT.

About this clonotype itself: A clone one base away is much larger, so this may be a read error. The chain couples TRBV20-1 to TRBJ1-5; D gene unclear. V lost 1 base and J 7 bases, leaving 8 bases between the germline ends. The germline CDR1 and CDR2 sequences are DFQATT and SNEGSKA (reference sequence). CDR3 length: 12 residues. CDR3 bases: TGCAGTGCTAGAGTTGGATGGCAGCCCCAGCATTTT. Translation gives CSARVGWQPQHF.

At least ten counts were recorded for this clonotype. The chain joins TRBV3-1 to TRBJ2-1; D may be TRBD1 or TRBD2 (5 bases each). The CDR3 loop spans 13 amino acids. Trimming shortened V by 4 bases and J by 11 bases, and 15 bases separated the two germline ends. The V gene's germline CDR1 is LGHDT and CDR2 YNNKEL (reference sequence). This CDR3 is CASSPGRHVKQFF. DNA of the CDR3: TGTGCCAGCAGCCCGGGACGCCATGTTAAGCAGTTCTTC.

This chain uses TRBV20-1 with TRBJ1-5; 8 bases are a match to TRBD1. V gave up 6 bases and J gave up 5 bases; unmatched junction bases: 6. The CDR3 is 13 residues long. The V gene's germline CDR1 is DFQATT and CDR2 SNEGSKA (reference sequence). The CDR3 region is CSALGQDYQPQHF. DNA for the CDR3: TGCAGTGCCTTGGGACAGGACTATCAGCCCCAGCATTTT.

This clonotype was counted many times. The V and J genes are TRBV5-1 and TRBJ2-7; D unclear. CDR1 SGHRS and CDR2 YFSETQ come from the germline V gene. V lost 0 bases to trimming and J lost 3 bases, with 16 bases between them. This CDR3 is built from 16 residues. The CDR3 loop is CASSLDRATLIYEQYF. The CDR3 DNA reads as TGCGCCAGCAGCTTGGACCGGGCCACACTTATCTACGAGCAGTACTTC.

This clonotype was observed at least ten times. The rearrangement links TRBV24-1 to TRBJ2-7, with TRBD2 matching over 12 bases. The V gene end was trimmed by 4 bases and the J gene end by 3 bases; junction bases not matched to a gene: 6. CDR3 length: 16 amino acids. In germline, CDR1 is KGHDR, CDR2 SFDVKD. CDR3 bases: TGTGCCACCAGTGACACGACTAGCGGGAGAAGCTACGAGCAGTACTTC. This translates into CATSDTTSGRSYEQYF.

This clonotype showed up many times. CDR3 protein: CASSPQGKYF. In DNA, the CDR3 is TGTGCCAGCAGCCCGCAAGGGAAGTACTTC. The chain carries TRBV5-6 and TRBJ2-4, with D unclear. Germline CDR1 is SGHDT and CDR2 is YYEEEE. Trimming cost V 4 bases and J 14 bases, with 10 bases left between them. The CDR3 is 10 residues long.

The chain has TRBV29-1 and TRBJ1-5, with unresolved D. V was trimmed by 7 bases and J by 9 bases, leaving 4 bases between them. The CDR3 loop spans 8 amino acids. Germline V lookup: CDR1 SQVTM, CDR2 ANQGSEA. The CDR3 loop reads CSARPQHF. CDR3 bases: TGCAGCGCGAGGCCCCAGCATTTT.

This clonotype is a singleton in its sample. Possible read error: a much larger clone is one base away. CDR3 nucleotide sequence: TGCGCCACCAGCTTGGTAGGGGAGCCCAATCAGCCCCAGCATTTT. It encodes CATSLVGEPNQPQHF. V gene TRBV5-1 combines with J gene TRBJ1-5; D is possibly TRBD1 (5 bases). The CDR3 runs to 15 residues. CDR1 SGHRS and CDR2 YFSETQ come from the germline V gene.

Ten or more counts support this clonotype. The V gene is TRBV5-1, the J gene TRBJ1-4, with 7 bases identical to TRBD1. The CDR3 is 17 amino acids. Germline CDR1 reads SGHRS; CDR2 reads YFSETQ. The V gene end was trimmed by 0 bases and the J gene end by 8 bases; junction bases not matched to a gene: 13. The CDR3 region is CASSLGTGIVSGEKLFF. As DNA, the CDR3 is TGCGCCAGCAGCTTGGGGACAGGAATCGTTTCCGGAGAAAAACTGTTTTTT.

This chain links TRBV19 with TRBJ2-2; either TRBD1 or TRBD2 may fit D (5 bases each). This CDR3 contains 16 residues. Germline lookup yields CDR1 LNHDA and CDR2 SQIVND (reference sequence). V lost 6 bases, J lost 2 bases, and 16 bases lay in between. CDR3: CASRLPRDGNTGELFF. The DNA for the CDR3 is TGTGCCAGTAGGCTCCCCCGGGACGGCAACACCGGGGAGCTGTTTTTT.

This clonotype appeared many times. This rearrangement joins TRBV3-1 to TRBJ2-5; D call uncertain. Germline values: CDR1 LGHDT, CDR2 YNNKEL (reference sequence). V dropped 1 base and J dropped 4 bases, with 1 base sitting between them. This CDR3 has 11 residues. In DNA form, the CDR3 reads TGTGCCAGCAGCCAAGTAGAGACCCAGTACTTC. This translates into CASSQVETQYF.

The CDR3 loop is CATSRGGRETQYF. The CDR3 DNA sequence: TGTGCCACCAGCAGAGGGGGGAGAGAGACCCAGTACTTC. The chain is built from TRBV15 and TRBJ2-5; D is possibly TRBD1 or TRBD2 (5 bases each). The V end was cut by 1 base, the J end by 4 bases, with 7 bases between. Germline assignment: CDR1 LNHNV and CDR2 YYDKDF (reference sequence). The CDR3 length is 13 residues.

This clonotype has a count of ten or more. The V call is TRBV5-1, the J call TRBJ2-1; D is possibly TRBD2 (5 bases). The CDR3 covers 14 residues. The ends were cut back, 2 bases at V and 6 bases at J, with 12 bases in the middle. Germline CDR1 SGHRS, CDR2 YFSETQ. CDR3 nucleotides: TGCGCCAGCAGCTTTGGAGACTACCTCAATGAGCAGTTCTTC. Its translation: CASSFGDYLNEQFF. Together with reference TRBV5-1 and TRBJ2-1, the CDR3 gives the full variable domain: KAGVTQTPRYLIKTRGQQVTLSCSPISGHRSVSWYQQTPGQGLQFLFEYFSETQRNKGNFPGRFSGRQFSNSRSEMNVSTLELGDSALYLCASSFGDYLNEQFFGPGTRLTVL.

This clonotype was counted at least ten times. V gene TRBV24-1 combines with J gene TRBJ2-1; 7 bases line up with TRBD2. J lost 1 base, V lost 5 bases, and 4 bases had no gene match. The germline V gene encodes CDR1 KGHDR and CDR2 SFDVKD. The CDR3 runs 15 residues. CDR3 nucleotides: TGTGCCACCAGTGGTGCTAGCGGATCCTACAATGAGCAGTTCTTC. Residues: CATSGASGSYNEQFF.

This clonotype was detected many times. This chain joins TRBV5-1 and TRBJ2-1; 10 bases are a match to TRBD2. Germline-derived CDR1 and CDR2 are SGHRS and YFSETQ. The junction had 10 bases not matched to a gene; V was cut back by 5 bases and J by 8 bases. This CDR3 region has 15 residues. Here the CDR3 DNA reads TGCGCCAGCAGTCTCTCGGGACTAGCGTTCTATGAGCAGTTCTTC. It translates to CASSLSGLAFYEQFF. The full variable domain, completed using reference TRBV5-1 and TRBJ2-1, is KAGVTQTPRYLIKTRGQQVTLSCSPISGHRSVSWYQQTPGQGLQFLFEYFSETQRNKGNFPGRFSGRQFSNSRSEMNVSTLELGDSALYLCASSLSGLAFYEQFFGPGTRLTVL.

In this sample, this clonotype turned up a few times. This chain joins TRBV10-2 and TRBJ2-1; D is possibly TRBD2 (6 bases). Per germline, CDR1 WSHSY and CDR2 SAAADI. The CDR3 spans 12 residues. The ends were cut back, 8 bases at V and 2 bases at J, with 7 bases in the middle. DNA for the CDR3: TGCGCCAGCGGGGAGGCCTACAATGAGCAGTTCTTC. Translating gives CASGEAYNEQFF.

This clonotype was seen ten or more times. The V and J genes are TRBV12-5 and TRBJ2-1, with no clear D. CDR1 and CDR2 from the germline V gene are LGHNT and FRNRAP. CDR3 size: 17 residues. V was pared by 0 bases and J by 4 bases, with 16 bases between. The DNA for the CDR3 is TGTGCTAGTGGTTTGGTATCTATCTCATCCCAATACAATGAGCAGTTCTTC. Its protein is CASGLVSISSQYNEQFF.

This clonotype appeared many times. V and J are TRBV28 and TRBJ1-5; the D gene is possibly TRBD1 (5 bases). Trimming took 6 bases from V and 5 from J, leaving 17 bases between them. The CDR3 extends over 15 amino acids. Germline CDR1 is MDHEN and CDR2 is SYDVKM. This chain's CDR3 is CASRYSWGVDQPQHF. CDR3 coding DNA: TGTGCCAGCAGATATAGTTGGGGGGTCGATCAGCCCCAGCATTTT. Combining the CDR3 with reference TRBV28 and TRBJ1-5 gives the whole variable domain DVKVTQSSRYLVKRTGEKVFLECVQDMDHENMFWYRQDPGLGLRLIYFSYDVKMKEKGDIPEGYSVSREKKERFSLILESASTNQTSMYLCASRYSWGVDQPQHFGDGTRLSIL.

With regard to this clonotype: The conserved phenylalanine or tryptophan is not found at the CDR3 terminus, so this likely reflects a read error. The rearrangement links TRBV6-1 to TRBJ1-3, with unresolved D. Germline lookup yields CDR1 MNHNS and CDR2 SASEGT. The CDR3 loop spans 15 amino acids. V shed 6 bases and J shed 4 bases, with 16 bases lying between them. The chain's CDR3 is CASSASGGSGNTIYS. CDR3 DNA: TGTGCCAGCAGCGCTTCAGGAGGCTCCGGAAACACCATATATTCT.

This chain links TRBV6-2 or TRBV6-3 with TRBJ2-3; no clear D gene. The CDR3 sequence is 15 residues long. The germline V gene has CDR1 MNHEY and CDR2 SVGEGT. Deletions cut 0 bases from V and 0 bases from J, with 7 bases between. CDR3 amino acids: CASSYSETSTDTQYF. The CDR3 coding sequence is TGTGCCAGCAGTTACTCTGAGACTAGCACAGATACGCAGTATTTT.

In its sample, this clonotype was seen many times. DNA for the CDR3: TGTGCCAGCAGCTTTCCGGGACTGTCCTACAATGAGCAGTTCTTC. Translation: CASSFPGLSYNEQFF. The chain recombines TRBV5-6 with TRBJ2-1; D is perhaps TRBD2 (6 bases). The CDR3 extends over 15 amino acids. The germline V gene encodes CDR1 SGHDT and CDR2 YYEEEE. V lost 2 bases, J lost 1 base, and 10 bases lay in between.

At least ten counts were recorded for this clonotype. The chain carries TRBV3-1 and TRBJ1-5; D unclear. The germline CDR1 and CDR2 sequences are LGHDT and YNNKEL (reference sequence). Trimming stripped 5 bases from V and 9 bases from J, with 14 bases between. This CDR3 has 13 residues. CDR3 sequence (DNA): TGTGCCAGCAGCAGGGATACTGGTCTGCCCCAGCATTTT. This gives the protein CASSRDTGLPQHF.

This clonotype was counted ten times or more. The chain combines TRBV5-1 with TRBJ2-2, with TRBD2 identical over 7 bases. V dropped 4 bases and J dropped 4; count of bases not matched to a gene: 10. This CDR3 has 16 amino acids. The germline gives CDR1 SGHRS, CDR2 YFSETQ. CDR3 loop: CASSLQTSPGTGELFF. As DNA, the CDR3 is TGCGCCAGCAGCCTCCAGACTAGCCCTGGCACCGGGGAGCTGTTTTTT. Full variable domain (rest looked up from reference TRBV5-1 and TRBJ2-2): KAGVTQTPRYLIKTRGQQVTLSCSPISGHRSVSWYQQTPGQGLQFLFEYFSETQRNKGNFPGRFSGRQFSNSRSEMNVSTLELGDSALYLCASSLQTSPGTGELFFGEGSRLTVL.

In its sample, this clonotype was seen many times. J is TRBJ2-1 and V is TRBV28; 8 nucleotides align to TRBD2. Germline assignment: CDR1 MDHEN and CDR2 SYDVKM. The trim removed 2 bases at V and 9 bases at J, leaving 9 bases unmatched. CDR3 size: 15 residues. The CDR3 sequence: CASSLTGGTKFEQFF. For the CDR3, the DNA is TGTGCCAGCAGTTTAACGGGGGGGACTAAATTTGAGCAGTTCTTC.